This TCR beta chain was sequenced for a study of T cell responses to AZD1222 COVID-19 vaccine. Findings of the study overall: In the spike-specific TCR repertoire, nearly half reportedly target unmutated variant regions. Vaccination with two AZD1222 doses was followed by a rise in Spike-specific TCR breadth and depth. All repertoire sampling was performed exclusively after the peak T cell response.

The protocol was immunoSEQ multiplex PCR, while the TCRdb copy is restricted to in-frame clones and leaves out a portion. The sample holds 150,000 to 200,000 clones, 90% seen once. CDR3 size: 16 residues. Trimming left V 3 bases short and J 0 bases short, with 13 bases between. Per germline, CDR1 SGHKS and CDR2 YYEKEE (reference sequence). To note about this clone: Its antigen remains unidentified.

This clonotype originated in an adult in good health. The genes are TRBV5-5 and TRBJ1-5; maybe TRBD1 (6 bases). The specimen was peripheral blood, collected on day 0 of AZD1222 vaccination. The CDR3: CASSSVGGPSNQPQHF. The CDR3 DNA is TGTGCCAGCAGCTCGGTTGGGGGGCCTAGCAATCAGCCCCAGCATTTT.